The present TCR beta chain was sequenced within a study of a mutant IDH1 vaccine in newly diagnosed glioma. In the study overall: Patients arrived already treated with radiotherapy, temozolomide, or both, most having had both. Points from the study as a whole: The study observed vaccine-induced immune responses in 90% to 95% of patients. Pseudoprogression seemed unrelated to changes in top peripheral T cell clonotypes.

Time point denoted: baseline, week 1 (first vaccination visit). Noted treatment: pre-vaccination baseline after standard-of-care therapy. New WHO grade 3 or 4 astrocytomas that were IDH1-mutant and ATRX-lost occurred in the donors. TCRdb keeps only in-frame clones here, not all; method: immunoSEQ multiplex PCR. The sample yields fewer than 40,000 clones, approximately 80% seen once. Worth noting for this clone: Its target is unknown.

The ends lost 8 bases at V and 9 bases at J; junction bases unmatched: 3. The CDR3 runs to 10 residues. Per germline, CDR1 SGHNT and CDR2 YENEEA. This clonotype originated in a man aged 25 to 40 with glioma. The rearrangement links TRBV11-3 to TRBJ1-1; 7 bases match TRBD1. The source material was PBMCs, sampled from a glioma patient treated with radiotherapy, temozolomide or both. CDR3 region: CASVTGKAFF. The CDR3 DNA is TGTGCCAGCGTGACAGGGAAAGCTTTCTTT.